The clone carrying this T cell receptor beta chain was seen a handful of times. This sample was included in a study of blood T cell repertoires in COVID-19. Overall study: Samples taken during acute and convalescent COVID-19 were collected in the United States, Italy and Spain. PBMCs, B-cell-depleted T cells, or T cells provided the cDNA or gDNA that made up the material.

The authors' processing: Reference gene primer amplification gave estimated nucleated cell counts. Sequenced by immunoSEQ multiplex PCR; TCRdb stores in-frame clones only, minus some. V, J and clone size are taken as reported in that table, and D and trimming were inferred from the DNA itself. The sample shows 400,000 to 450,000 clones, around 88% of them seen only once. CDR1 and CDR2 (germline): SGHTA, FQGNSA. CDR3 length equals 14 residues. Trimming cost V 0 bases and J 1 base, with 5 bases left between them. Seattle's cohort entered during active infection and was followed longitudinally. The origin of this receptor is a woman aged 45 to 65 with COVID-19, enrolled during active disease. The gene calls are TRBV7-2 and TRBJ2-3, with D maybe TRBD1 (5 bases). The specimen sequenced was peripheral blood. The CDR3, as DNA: TGTGCCAGCAGCTTAGCGGGGCGCACAGATACGCAGTATTTT. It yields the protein CASSLAGRTDTQYF.